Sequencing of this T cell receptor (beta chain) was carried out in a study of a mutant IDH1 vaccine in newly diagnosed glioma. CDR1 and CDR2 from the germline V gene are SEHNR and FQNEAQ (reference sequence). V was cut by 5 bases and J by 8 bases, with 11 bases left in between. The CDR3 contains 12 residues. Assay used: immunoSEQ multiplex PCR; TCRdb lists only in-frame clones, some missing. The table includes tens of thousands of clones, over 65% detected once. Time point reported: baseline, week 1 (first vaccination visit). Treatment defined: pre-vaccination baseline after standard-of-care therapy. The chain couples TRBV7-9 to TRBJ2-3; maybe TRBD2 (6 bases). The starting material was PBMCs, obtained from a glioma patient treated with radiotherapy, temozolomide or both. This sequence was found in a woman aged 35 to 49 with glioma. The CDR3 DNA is TGTGCCAGCAGCGCCCAGGGAGGTACGCAGTATTTT. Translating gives CASSAQGGTQYF. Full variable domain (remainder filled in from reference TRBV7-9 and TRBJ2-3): DTGVSQNPRHKITKRGQNVTFRCDPISEHNRLYWYRQTLGQGPEFLTYFQNEAQLEKSRLLSDRFSAERPKGSFSTLEIQRTEQGDSAMYLCASSAQGGTQYFGPGTRLTVL.